One and the same sample provided the 27 T cell receptor beta chains below, sequenced in a study of blood T cell repertoires in COVID-19. Produced via immunoSEQ multiplex PCR; TCRdb's table is partial and in-frame only. Found here are more than 70,000 clones, nearly 90% of them singletons; the top ten hold over 7%. Input material: peripheral blood. Receptor source: a man aged 45-60 years with acute or convalescent COVID-19.

The genes are TRBV30 and TRBJ2-5, with 9 bases lining up with TRBD2. With 2 bases clipped from V and 7 bases from J, the junction kept 8 bases outside the gene matches. The CDR3 loop spans 14 amino acids. CDR1 GTSNPN and CDR2 SVGIG come from the germline V gene (reference sequence). CDR3 region: CAWSTAGGVGTQYF. The CDR3 DNA is TGTGCCTGGAGTACGGCGGGGGGGGTAGGGACCCAGTACTTC.

This clone appeared a single time. The chain has TRBV2 and TRBJ1-2; 8 bases are shared with TRBD1. Germline CDR1 reads SNHLY; CDR2 reads FYNNEI. V gave up 3 bases and J gave up 11 bases; unmatched junction bases: 2. CDR3 size: 11 residues. CDR3 sequence reads: CASSDTGGYTF. The CDR3 coding sequence is TGTGCCAGCAGTGACACAGGGGGGTACACCTTC.

V is TRBV28 and J is TRBJ1-2; 12 bases are a match to TRBD1. The CDR3 totals 13 residues. V dropped 3 bases and J dropped 8; count of bases not matched to a gene: 1. In germline, CDR1 is MDHEN, CDR2 SYDVKM. The CDR3, as DNA: TGTGCCAGCAGTTTGGGGACAGGGGGCGGCTACACCTTC. This translates into CASSLGTGGGYTF.

This clone showed up just once. This sequence joins TRBV2 and TRBJ1-1; maybe TRBD1 (5 bases). Germline loops: CDR1 SNHLY, CDR2 FYNNEI. With 4 bases removed from V and 4 bases from J, the gap between germline ends came to 10 bases. The CDR3 has 13 amino acids. CDR3 nucleotide sequence: TGTGCCAGCAGTGTAGCCAGGGTCACTGAAGCTTTCTTT. Its translation is CASSVARVTEAFF.

This chain joins TRBV3-1 (or the pseudogene TRBV3-2) and TRBJ2-1; D is unresolved. Deletions cut 0 bases from V and 0 bases from J, with 18 bases between. The CDR3 loop spans 19 amino acids. CDR1 is LGHDT and CDR2 is YNNKEL in the germline V gene (reference sequence). CDR3 residues: CASSQDQKFGSPSYNEQFF. The CDR3 DNA reads TGTGCCAGCAGCCAAGATCAAAAGTTCGGGTCTCCCTCCTACAATGAGCAGTTCTTC.

The chain is built from TRBV5-1 and TRBJ1-2; D call uncertain. This CDR3 contains 16 residues. The V gene lost 0 bases and the J gene lost 2 bases, with 14 bases spanning the gap. CDR1 is SGHRS, CDR2 YFSETQ, per germline. In DNA form, the CDR3 reads TGCGCCAGCAGCTTGGGTGTGCCGGTATTCAACTATGGCTACACCTTC. It codes for CASSLGVPVFNYGYTF.

The chain is built from TRBV4-2 and TRBJ2-1; TRBD1 aligns across 7 bases. Trimming at V came to 3 bases and at J to 8 bases, leaving 13 bases not matched to a gene. The germline V gene encodes CDR1 LGHNA and CDR2 YNFKEQ. The CDR3 has 16 amino acids. The CDR3 spells CASSQRGGANIDEQFF. The CDR3 coding sequence is TGTGCCAGCAGCCAGAGAGGGGGCGCCAATATCGATGAGCAGTTCTTC.

V and J are TRBV19 and TRBJ2-7; TRBD1 agrees at 7 bases. Trimming at V came to 1 base and at J to 3 bases, leaving 6 bases not matched to a gene. The CDR3 consists of 15 residues. The germline gives CDR1 LNHDA, CDR2 SQIVND (reference sequence). In DNA form, the CDR3 reads TGTGCCAGTAGTATAGGCGACAGGGTGGGCTACGAGCAGTACGTC. It is translated as CASSIGDRVGYEQYV.

J is TRBJ2-1 and V is TRBV3-1 (or the pseudogene TRBV3-2), with 11 bases lining up with TRBD2. CDR1 LGHDT and CDR2 YNNKEL come from the germline V gene (reference sequence). The ends lost 5 bases at V and 5 bases at J; junction bases unmatched: 11. This CDR3 comprises 17 residues. As DNA, the CDR3 is TGTGCCAGCAGCGGAATAGCGGGGGGGATGCACCACAATGAGCAGTTCTTC. This translates into CASSGIAGGMHHNEQFF.

The chain is built from TRBV28 and TRBJ1-6; D may be TRBD1 (5 bases). V lost 9 bases to trimming and J lost 5 bases, with 20 bases between them. The germline gives CDR1 MDHEN, CDR2 SYDVKM. The CDR3 extends over 16 amino acids. This chain's CDR3 is CASGEIGGGDNSPLHF. DNA for the CDR3: TGTGCCAGTGGAGAAATTGGTGGAGGGGATAATTCACCCCTCCACTTT.

V usage is TRBV7-2 and J usage is TRBJ2-1, with 9 bases lining up with TRBD1. CDR1 and CDR2 (germline): SGHTA, FQGNSA. J gave up 4 bases and V 1 base, and 5 bases lay outside the gene matches. The CDR3 spans 16 residues. For the CDR3, the DNA is TGTGCCAGCAGCTTAGATGGGACAGGGAGGTACAATGAGCAGTTCTTC. Amino acid sequence: CASSLDGTGRYNEQFF.

This rearrangement joins TRBV20-1 to TRBJ1-2; a weak D match, TRBD1 (6 bases). The V gene's germline CDR1 is DFQATT and CDR2 SNEGSKA (reference sequence). CDR3 length: 11 residues. V was clipped by 5 bases and J by 7 bases, with 11 bases between them. CDR3 in amino acids: CSAHRVSGYTF. The CDR3 bases are TGCAGTGCTCACAGGGTTAGTGGCTACACCTTC.

V and J are TRBV6-6 and TRBJ2-2, with 9 bases that match TRBD1. Germline V CDR1 and CDR2: MNHNY, SVGAGI (reference sequence). With V trimmed by 5 bases and J by 1 base, 5 bases remained unmatched. The CDR3 is 16 amino acids. The CDR3 DNA sequence: TGTGCCAGCAGTACGACAGGGGGGCGGAACACCGGGGAGCTGTTTTTT. Residues: CASSTTGGRNTGELFF.

V is TRBV7-8 and J is TRBJ1-5; D is unclear. The CDR3 is made up of 16 amino acids. Trimming took 0 bases from V and 9 from J, leaving 18 bases between them. Germline assignment: CDR1 SGHVS and CDR2 FQNEAQ. CDR3 loop: CASSLAVWEVAWPQHF. The CDR3 nucleotides read TGTGCCAGCAGCTTAGCGGTGTGGGAGGTGGCGTGGCCCCAGCATTTT.

The chain recombines TRBV3-1 (or the pseudogene TRBV3-2) with TRBJ1-1; maybe TRBD1 (5 bases). CDR1 and CDR2 from the germline V gene are LGHDT and YNNKEL (reference sequence). There are 14 residues in the CDR3. V was pared by 0 bases and J by 4 bases, with 9 bases between. The CDR3 nucleotides read TGTGCCAGCAGCCAAGAGGGGGGGACCACTGAAGCTTTCTTT. This translates into CASSQEGGTTEAFF.

The rearrangement joins TRBV20-1 to TRBJ2-3; D unclear. CDR1 is DFQATT, CDR2 SNEGSKA, per germline (reference sequence). Trimming shortened V by 0 bases and J by 8 bases, and 6 bases separated the two germline ends. The CDR3 covers 11 residues. CDR3 region: CSARDMRTQYF. The CDR3 DNA reads as TGCAGTGCTAGAGATATGCGTACGCAGTATTTT.

The chain has TRBV5-1 and TRBJ1-1; a possible D gene is TRBD1 (6 bases). V dropped 0 bases and J dropped 5 bases, with 11 bases sitting between them. Germline values: CDR1 SGHRS, CDR2 YFSETQ. The CDR3 is made up of 14 amino acids. The CDR3 coding sequence is TGCGCCAGCAGCTTGGAGGGGGTTAGGACTGAAGCTTTCTTT. This translates into CASSLEGVRTEAFF.

CDR3 nucleotide sequence: TGTGCCAGCGGCGGACAACACTATGGCTACACCTTC. It specifies CASGGQHYGYTF. The chain joins TRBV12-3 or TRBV12-4 to TRBJ1-2, with D possibly TRBD1 on 5 matching bases. The CDR3 is 12 amino acids. Between the trimmed V and J ends, which lost 8 bases and 3 bases, there was a span of 10 bases.

The chain is built from TRBV5-1 and TRBJ1-5; 7 positions agree with TRBD1. This CDR3 is built from 14 residues. Losses at the gene ends were 4 bases for V and 4 bases for J; bases not matched to a gene: 5. Germline V gene sequence: CDR1 SGHRS, CDR2 YFSETQ. In nucleotides, the CDR3 is TGCGCCAGCAGCCCGGGACAGCTTAATCAGCCCCAGCATTTT. Translating it yields CASSPGQLNQPQHF.

The V gene is TRBV14, the J gene TRBJ2-1; possible D gene TRBD2, 5 bases. Per the germline V gene, CDR1 is SGHDN and CDR2 is FVKESK. The CDR3 spans 11 residues. CDR3 region: CAVSDYNEQFF. The CDR3 DNA is TGTGCGGTTAGCGACTACAATGAGCAGTTCTTC.

This clone was recorded only once. This chain uses TRBV5-1 with TRBJ1-2; TRBD1 aligns across 7 bases. The J segment lost 4 bases and the V segment lost 4 bases, leaving 4 bases of the junction unmatched. The CDR3 is 13 residues long. Germline V gene data show CDR1 as SGHRS and CDR2 as YFSETQ. The CDR3 bases are TGCGCCAGCAGCACGGGACAGATCTATGGCTACACCTTC. Translating it yields CASSTGQIYGYTF. Full variable domain (remainder filled in from reference TRBV5-1 and TRBJ1-2): KAGVTQTPRYLIKTRGQQVTLSCSPISGHRSVSWYQQTPGQGLQFLFEYFSETQRNKGNFPGRFSGRQFSNSRSEMNVSTLELGDSALYLCASSTGQIYGYTFGSGTRLTVV.

V is TRBV7-3 and J is TRBJ1-1; 8 bases map to TRBD1. V lost 3 bases to trimming and J lost 1 base; unmatched junction nucleotides: 7. The V gene's germline CDR1 is SGHTA and CDR2 FQGTGA. The CDR3 totals 16 residues. As DNA, the CDR3 is TGTGCCAGCAGCTTTACCGGGACAGGCCGGAACACTGAAGCTTTCTTT. Amino acid sequence: CASSFTGTGRNTEAFF.

The rearrangement uses TRBV6-6 and TRBJ1-2; TRBD1 matches 10 bases. The V gene end was trimmed by 5 bases and the J gene end by 1 base; junction bases not matched to a gene: 4. The CDR3 runs to 15 residues. Germline CDR1 MNHNY, CDR2 SVGAGI (reference sequence). For the CDR3, the DNA is TGTGCCAGCAGTCAAGGGGACAGGGGTAACTATGGCTACACCTTC. Its translation: CASSQGDRGNYGYTF.

The rearrangement uses TRBV15 and TRBJ1-2; D remains unclear. The CDR3 is 14 amino acids. Trimming shortened V by 1 base and J by 4 bases, and 10 bases separated the two germline ends. Germline CDR1 and CDR2: LNHNV and YYDKDF (reference sequence). The CDR3 sequence is CATSRVAAGYGYTF. CDR3 DNA: TGTGCCACCAGCAGAGTCGCGGCGGGCTATGGCTACACCTTC.

V and J are TRBV5-8 and TRBJ1-2; 10 positions match TRBD1. J lost 2 bases, V lost 4 bases, and 8 bases had no gene match. This CDR3 has 16 amino acids. The germline CDR1 and CDR2 sequences are SGHTS and YDEGEE. The CDR3 reads CASSIAPGQGNYGYTF. CDR3 nucleotide sequence: TGTGCCAGCAGCATCGCTCCGGGACAGGGGAACTATGGCTACACCTTC.

This sequence joins TRBV3-1 (or the pseudogene TRBV3-2) and TRBJ2-1; 7 bases fit TRBD1. Germline V gene sequence: CDR1 LGHDT, CDR2 YNNKEL (reference sequence). The CDR3 consists of 18 residues. J gave up 2 bases and V 0 bases, and 10 bases lay outside the gene matches. CDR3: CASSQDGSIDRAYNEQFF. CDR3 DNA sequence: TGTGCCAGCAGCCAAGATGGGTCTATTGACAGGGCCTACAATGAGCAGTTCTTC.

This chain joins TRBV12-3 or TRBV12-4 and TRBJ1-2, with D perhaps matching TRBD1 (5 bases). CDR3 length: 13 residues. V gave up 5 bases and J gave up 4 bases, with 11 bases separating them. CDR3 DNA sequence: TGTGCCAGCAGTCCGGGGGGTAGCTATGGCTACACCTTC. The encoded protein is CASSPGGSYGYTF.